The TCR beta chain under discussion was sequenced for a study of T-cell reconstitution after alpha-beta-depleted transplantation in children. The CDR3 runs 13 residues. V lost 3 bases and J 5 bases, leaving 10 bases between the germline ends. This clonotype has a handful of counts. Using unique molecular identifiers, the investigators prepared the TCRbeta library. Each CDR3 protein gets one entry after TCRdb re-called the PCR reads with MiXCR. The sample lists hundreds of thousands of distinct CDR3 sequences; under 15% were seen once. The TCR sequence derives from a human donor who donated a stem cell graft to a child with combined immunodeficiency. Sequenced here: PBMCs from the stem cell graft donor, sampled from the stem cell graft. The rearrangement links TRBV12-3 or TRBV12-4 to TRBJ2-5; D not resolved. CDR3 sequence (DNA): TGTGCCAGCAGTTTTAGGCAAGCGGAGACCCAGTACTTC. This translates into CASSFRQAETQYF.